Sequencing of this TCR beta chain was carried out in a study of blood T cell repertoires in COVID-19. How the authors handled the data: How many nucleated cells were present was estimated from reference gene primer amplification. Using immunoSEQ multiplex PCR, the repertoire was profiled, and TCRdb retains in-frame clones only, with some absent. V and J calls and clone size are those listed in that table; D and trimming were worked out from the DNA. The sample lists around 100,000 clones; approximately 84% were seen once. The CDR3 contains 15 residues. Unmatched junction bases numbered 6, after V lost 3 bases and J lost 5 bases. CDR1 is SNHLY and CDR2 is FYNNEI in the germline V gene.

V usage is TRBV2 and J usage is TRBJ1-5; 8 nucleotides align to TRBD1. This clonotype originated in a human donor in a cohort sampled during active or convalescent COVID-19. The sample consisted of peripheral blood. CDR3: CASSEVSGGHQPQHF. CDR3 DNA: TGTGCCAGCAGTGAGGTTTCAGGGGGCCATCAGCCCCAGCATTTT.